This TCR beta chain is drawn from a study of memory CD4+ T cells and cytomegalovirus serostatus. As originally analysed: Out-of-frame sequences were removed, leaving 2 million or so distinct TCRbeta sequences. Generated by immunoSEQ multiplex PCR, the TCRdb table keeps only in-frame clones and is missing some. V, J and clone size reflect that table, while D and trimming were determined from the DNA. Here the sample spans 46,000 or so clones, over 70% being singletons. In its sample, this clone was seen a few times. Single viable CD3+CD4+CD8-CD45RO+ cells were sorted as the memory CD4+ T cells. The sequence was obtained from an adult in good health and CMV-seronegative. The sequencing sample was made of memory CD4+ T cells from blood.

This CDR3 is CASSIGQVNTEAFF. The CDR3 DNA is TGTGCCAGCAGCATTGGACAGGTGAACACTGAAGCTTTCTTT. The chain couples TRBV13 to TRBJ1-1; 7 bases are a match to TRBD1. V was clipped by 5 bases and J by 0 bases; unmatched bases: 3. In germline, CDR1 is PRHDT, CDR2 FYEKMQ (reference sequence). The CDR3 is made up of 14 amino acids.